Listed below are T cell receptor beta chains from one sample, sequenced in a study of neoadjuvant anti-PD-1 for oral cavity cancer. Some clones are missing from TCRdb's copy, which holds only in-frame ones; the method was immunoSEQ multiplex PCR. The sample has under 20,000 clones, around 72% seen once; the top ten hold about 2.7%. The source material was PBMCs, sampled before nivolumab (anti-PD-1) treatment. The receptor set was obtained from a person aged 35-79 years with oral cavity squamous cell carcinoma. CDR3s include the opening cysteine and the closing phenylalanine or tryptophan. D genes are given only for firm matches. Where a row states a size, it is once, few, many or the class of an expanded clone; other rows omit it.

CDR3 protein,CDR3 DNA,J gene,D gene,clone size,V gene
CASSFRESNTEAFF,TGTGCCAGCAGCTTTCGGGAATCGAACACTGAAGCTTTCTTT,TRBJ1-1,NA,few,TRBV7-9
CSVESLQGALGDTEAFF,TGCAGCGTTGAATCTCTACAGGGGGCGCTTGGGGACACTGAAGCTTTCTTT,TRBJ1-1,TRBD1,NA,TRBV29-1
CASSGGLAGQETQYF,TGTGCCAGCAGTGGGGGACTAGCGGGACAAGAGACCCAGTACTTC,TRBJ2-5,TRBD2,NA,TRBV6-1
CASSDTSSYNSPLHF,TGCGCCAGCAGCGACACTAGCTCCTATAATTCACCCCTCCACTTT,TRBJ1-6,NA,few,TRBV5-1
CASRRTGGLSNQPQHF,TGTGCCAGCAGAAGGACAGGGGGCCTGAGCAATCAGCCCCAGCATTTT,TRBJ1-5,TRBD1,once,TRBV2
CASRHPGRRGGELFF,TGTGCCAGCAGGCATCCGGGACGAAGAGGCGGGGAGCTGTTTTTT,TRBJ2-2,NA,NA,TRBV11-2
CASSSPRDRGRLNYGYTF,TGTGCCAGCAGCTCGCCCCGGGACAGGGGCCGATTAAACTATGGCTACACCTTC,TRBJ1-2,TRBD1,once,TRBV7-9
CATSMERDNEQFF,TGTGCCACCAGTATGGAGCGGGACAATGAGCAGTTCTTC,TRBJ2-1,NA,few,TRBV2
CASSKVRQGWSYEQYF,TGTGCCAGCAGCAAAGTACGACAGGGCTGGTCCTACGAGCAGTACTTC,TRBJ2-7,NA,NA,TRBV21-1
CANAPGVGPRTDTQYF,TGTGCCAACGCTCCGGGGGTGGGCCCACGCACAGATACGCAGTATTTT,TRBJ2-3,NA,NA,TRBV27
CASSQPRVAGGRNEQFF,TGCGCCAGCAGCCAACCCAGAGTAGCGGGAGGGCGGAATGAGCAGTTCTTC,TRBJ2-1,TRBD2,NA,TRBV4-1
CASSSTEGGEQYF,TGTGCCAGCAGCAGCACGGAGGGGGGCGAGCAGTACTTC,TRBJ2-7,NA,NA,TRBV11-2
CASRIRDRFSNQPQHF,TGTGCCAGCAGGATCCGGGACAGATTTAGCAATCAGCCCCAGCATTTT,TRBJ1-5,TRBD1,NA,TRBV28
CAWDLGGEAFF,TGTGCCTGGGACTTAGGGGGTGAAGCTTTCTTT,TRBJ1-1,NA,NA,TRBV30
CASSIRWAGYHLTEAFF,TGTGCCAGTAGTATAAGGTGGGCAGGGTATCATCTCACTGAAGCTTTCTTT,TRBJ1-1,NA,NA,TRBV19
CASSQDSYRAGELFF,TGCGCCAGCAGCCAAGACAGTTATCGAGCCGGGGAGCTGTTTTTT,TRBJ2-2,NA,NA,TRBV5-1
CASSAWGTDTQYF,TGTGCCAGCAGCGCGTGGGGCACAGATACGCAGTATTTT,TRBJ2-3,NA,NA,TRBV7-6
CASSLVQRGTGELFF,TGCGCCAGCAGCTTGGTGCAGAGGGGAACCGGGGAGCTGTTTTTT,TRBJ2-2,NA,NA,TRBV5-1
CASTLSGTSGTYEQYF,TGTGCCAGCACCCTCTCCGGGACTAGCGGGACCTACGAGCAGTACTTC,TRBJ2-7,TRBD2,once,TRBV28
CASSSRPSPTSTGELFF,TGCGCCAGCAGCTCCCGCCCTAGCCCCACCTCCACCGGGGAGCTGTTTTTT,TRBJ2-2,NA,large,TRBV5-1
CSASSSTGNYGYTF,TGCAGCGCCTCCAGTTCGACAGGGAACTATGGCTACACCTTC,TRBJ1-2,TRBD1,NA,TRBV29-1
CASSLRFGGGTSYEQYF,TGTGCCAGCAGCTTGAGGTTCGGTGGCGGTACCTCCTACGAGCAGTACTTC,TRBJ2-7,NA,NA,TRBV5-6
CASSTGTGVNQPQHF,TGTGCCAGCAGCACCGGGACAGGGGTCAATCAGCCCCAGCATTTT,TRBJ1-5,TRBD1,NA,TRBV7-2
CASSQGQVAGTYEQYF,TGTGCCAGCAGCCAAGGACAGGTCGCGGGAACCTACGAGCAGTACTTC,TRBJ2-7,NA,NA,TRBV4-2
CASSLGRGHTNTGELFF,TGTGCCAGCAGCTTGGGCCGCGGGCATACGAACACCGGGGAGCTGTTTTTT,TRBJ2-2,NA,NA,TRBV11-2
CASISPGKTEAFF,TGTGCCAGCATCAGCCCAGGGAAAACTGAAGCTTTCTTT,TRBJ1-1,NA,NA,TRBV2
CAWSSDRGTEAFF,TGTGCCTGGAGTTCAGACAGGGGCACTGAAGCTTTCTTT,TRBJ1-1,TRBD1,NA,TRBV30
CASSLVGLGDSPLHF,TGTGCCAGCAGCCTCGTAGGATTGGGCGATTCACCCCTCCACTTT,TRBJ1-6,NA,NA,TRBV6-1
CGTFRGGAYNEQFF,TGCGGAACTTTCCGGGGGGGGGCATACAATGAGCAGTTCTTC,TRBJ2-1,TRBD2,once,TRBV29-1